This T cell receptor beta chain appears in the sequencing data of a study of blood T cell repertoires in COVID-19. Study background: The United States, Italy and Spain provided the acute and convalescent COVID-19 samples.

Followed over time, Seattle patients had been enrolled while infection was active. Under the authors' procedure: Estimation of nucleated cell counts was performed using reference gene primer amplification. Only in-frame clones appear in the TCRdb table, and some are missing; sequencing was by immunoSEQ multiplex PCR. Clone size and V and J calls were adopted from that table, with D and trimming inferred from the DNA. The table records some 200,000 clones, nearly 85% of them present only once. Germline-derived CDR1 and CDR2 are LNHDA and SQIVND (reference sequence). V dropped 0 bases and J dropped 9 bases, with 12 bases sitting between them. The CDR3 is made up of 15 amino acids.

The chain links TRBV19 to TRBJ1-6; the D gene is possibly TRBD1 (6 bases). The specimen was peripheral blood. This receptor was obtained from a woman in her twenties or thirties with COVID-19, enrolled during active disease. The CDR3 coding sequence is TGTGCCAGTAGTATAGAAACAGGGCAAGGTTCACCCCTCCACTTT. Translating gives CASSIETGQGSPLHF.